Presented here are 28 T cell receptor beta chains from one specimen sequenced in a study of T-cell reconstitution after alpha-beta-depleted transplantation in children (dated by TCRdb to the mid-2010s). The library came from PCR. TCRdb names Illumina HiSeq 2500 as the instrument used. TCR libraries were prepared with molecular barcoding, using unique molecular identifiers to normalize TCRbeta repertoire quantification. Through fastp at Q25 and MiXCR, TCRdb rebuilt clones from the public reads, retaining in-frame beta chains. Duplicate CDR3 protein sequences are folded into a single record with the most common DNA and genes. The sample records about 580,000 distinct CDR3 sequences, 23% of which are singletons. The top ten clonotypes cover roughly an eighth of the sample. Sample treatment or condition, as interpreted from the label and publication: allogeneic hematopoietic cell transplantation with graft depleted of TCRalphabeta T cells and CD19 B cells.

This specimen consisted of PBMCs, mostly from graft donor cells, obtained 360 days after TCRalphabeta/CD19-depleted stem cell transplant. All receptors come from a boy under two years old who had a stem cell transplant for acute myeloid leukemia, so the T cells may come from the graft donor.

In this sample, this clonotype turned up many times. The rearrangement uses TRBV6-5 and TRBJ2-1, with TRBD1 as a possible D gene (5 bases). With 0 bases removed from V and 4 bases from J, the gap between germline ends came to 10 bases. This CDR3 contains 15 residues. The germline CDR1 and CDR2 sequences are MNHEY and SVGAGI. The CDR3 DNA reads TGTGCCAGCAGTTACTCGACAGAACTATACAATGAGCAGTTCTTC. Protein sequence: CASSYSTELYNEQFF.

The CDR3 region is CASILGQANTGELFF. The CDR3 bases are TGTGCCAGCATACTGGGACAGGCGAACACCGGGGAGCTGTTTTTT. This sequence joins TRBV11-2 and TRBJ2-2, with 8 bases that match TRBD1. Germline V gives CDR1 SGHAT, CDR2 FQNNGV. With 7 bases clipped from V and 0 bases from J, the junction kept 4 bases outside the gene matches. The CDR3 contains 15 residues.

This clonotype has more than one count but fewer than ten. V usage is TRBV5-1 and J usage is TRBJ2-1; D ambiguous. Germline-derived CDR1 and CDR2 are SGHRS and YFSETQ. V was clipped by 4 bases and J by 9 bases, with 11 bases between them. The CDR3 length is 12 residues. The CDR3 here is CASSLTFSEQFF. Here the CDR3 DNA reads TGCGCCAGCAGCCTCACGTTCAGTGAGCAGTTCTTC.

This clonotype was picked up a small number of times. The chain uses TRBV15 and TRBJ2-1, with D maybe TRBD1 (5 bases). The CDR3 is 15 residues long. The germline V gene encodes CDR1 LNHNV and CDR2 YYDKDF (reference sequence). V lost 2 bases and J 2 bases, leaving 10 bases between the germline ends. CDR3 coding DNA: TGTGCCACCAGCAGACTCGACAGTGCCTACAATGAGCAGTTCTTC. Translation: CATSRLDSAYNEQFF. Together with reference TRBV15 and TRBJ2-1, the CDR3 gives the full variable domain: DAMVIQNPRYQVTQFGKPVTLSCSQTLNHNVMYWYQQKSSQAPKLLFHYYDKDFNNEADTPDNFQSRRPNTSFCFLDIRSPGLGDTAMYLCATSRLDSAYNEQFFGPGTRLTVL.

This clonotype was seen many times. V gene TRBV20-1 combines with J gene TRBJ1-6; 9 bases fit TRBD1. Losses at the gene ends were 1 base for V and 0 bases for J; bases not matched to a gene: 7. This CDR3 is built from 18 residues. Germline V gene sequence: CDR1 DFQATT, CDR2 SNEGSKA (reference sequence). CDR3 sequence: CSARGWDRVSSYNSPLHF. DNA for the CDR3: TGCAGTGCTAGAGGCTGGGACAGGGTTAGCTCCTATAATTCACCCCTCCACTTT.

The CDR3 DNA sequence: TGTGCCAGCGGTTACGGGGGCGGCTATGGCTACACCTTC. Amino acids: CASGYGGGYGYTF. This chain uses TRBV12-3 or TRBV12-4 with TRBJ1-2; D may be TRBD1 (6 bases). This CDR3 contains 13 residues. V lost 8 bases, J lost 4 bases, and 14 bases lay in between.

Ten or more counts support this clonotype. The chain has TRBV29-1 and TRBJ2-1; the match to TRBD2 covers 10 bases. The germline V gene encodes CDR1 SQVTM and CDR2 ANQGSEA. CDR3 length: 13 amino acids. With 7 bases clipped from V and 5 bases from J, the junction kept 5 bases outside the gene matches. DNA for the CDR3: TGCAGCGCAAGGACTAGCGGACACAATGAGCAGTTCTTC. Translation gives CSARTSGHNEQFF.

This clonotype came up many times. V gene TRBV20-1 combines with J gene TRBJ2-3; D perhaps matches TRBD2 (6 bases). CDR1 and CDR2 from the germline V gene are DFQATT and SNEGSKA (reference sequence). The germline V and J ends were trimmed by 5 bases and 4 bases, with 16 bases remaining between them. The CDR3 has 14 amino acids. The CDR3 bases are TGCAGTGCTGGGCCCTCCGGGACTCCAGATACGCAGTATTTT. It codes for CSAGPSGTPDTQYF.

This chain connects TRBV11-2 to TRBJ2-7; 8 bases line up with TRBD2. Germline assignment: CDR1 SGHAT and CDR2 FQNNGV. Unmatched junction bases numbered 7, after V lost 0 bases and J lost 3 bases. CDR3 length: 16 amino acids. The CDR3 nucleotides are TGTGCCAGCAGCTTAGATCGGCGGGGGGATAACTACGAGCAGTACTTC. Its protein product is CASSLDRRGDNYEQYF.

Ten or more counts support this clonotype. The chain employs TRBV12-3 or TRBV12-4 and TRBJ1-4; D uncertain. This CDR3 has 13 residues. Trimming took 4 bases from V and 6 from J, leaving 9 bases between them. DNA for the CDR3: TGTGCCAGCAGTTCGTTAATCCATGAAAAACTGTTTTTT. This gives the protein CASSSLIHEKLFF.

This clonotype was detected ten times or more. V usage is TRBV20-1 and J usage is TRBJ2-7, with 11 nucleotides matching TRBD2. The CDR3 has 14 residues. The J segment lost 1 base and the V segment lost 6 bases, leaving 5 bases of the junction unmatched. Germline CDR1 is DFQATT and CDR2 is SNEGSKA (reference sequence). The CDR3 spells CSAKLAGDSYEQYV. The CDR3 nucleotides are TGCAGTGCCAAACTAGCGGGGGATTCCTACGAGCAGTACGTC.

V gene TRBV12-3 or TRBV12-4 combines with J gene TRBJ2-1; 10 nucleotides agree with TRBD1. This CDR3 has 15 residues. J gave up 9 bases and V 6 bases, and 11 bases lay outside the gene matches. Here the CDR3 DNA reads TGTGCCAGCAGGAGGGACAGGGGCCTTAGAGGTGAGCAGTTCTTC. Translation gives CASRRDRGLRGEQFF.

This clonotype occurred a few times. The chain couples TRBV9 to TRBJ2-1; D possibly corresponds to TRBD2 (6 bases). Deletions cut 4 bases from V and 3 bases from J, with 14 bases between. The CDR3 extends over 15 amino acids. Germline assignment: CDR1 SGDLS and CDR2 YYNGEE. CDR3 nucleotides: TGTGCCAGCAGCCTTAAAGCGGGCCTCTACAATGAGCAGTTCTTC. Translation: CASSLKAGLYNEQFF. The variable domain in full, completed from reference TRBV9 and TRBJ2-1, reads DSGVTQTPKHLITATGQRVTLRCSPRSGDLSVYWYQQSLDQGLQFLIQYYNGEERAKGNILERFSAQQFPDLHSELNLSSLELGDSALYFCASSLKAGLYNEQFFGPGTRLTVL.

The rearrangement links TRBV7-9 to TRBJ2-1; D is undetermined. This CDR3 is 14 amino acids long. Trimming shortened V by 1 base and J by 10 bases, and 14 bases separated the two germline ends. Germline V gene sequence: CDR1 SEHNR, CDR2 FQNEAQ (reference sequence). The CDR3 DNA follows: TGTGCCAGCAGCTTAGTTCAGGCAGCCTACGAGCAGTTCTTC. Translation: CASSLVQAAYEQFF.

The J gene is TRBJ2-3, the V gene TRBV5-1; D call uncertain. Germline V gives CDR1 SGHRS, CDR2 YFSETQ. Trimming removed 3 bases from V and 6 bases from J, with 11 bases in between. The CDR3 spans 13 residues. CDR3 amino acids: CASSSLMSDTQYF. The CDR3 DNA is TGCGCCAGCAGCTCCCTTATGTCGGATACGCAGTATTTT.

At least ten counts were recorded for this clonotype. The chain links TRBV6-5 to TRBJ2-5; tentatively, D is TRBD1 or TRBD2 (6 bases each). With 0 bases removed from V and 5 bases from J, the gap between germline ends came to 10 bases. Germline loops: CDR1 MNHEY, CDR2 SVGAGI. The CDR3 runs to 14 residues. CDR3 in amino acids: CASSYSGGPETQYF. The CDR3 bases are TGTGCCAGCAGTTACTCGGGGGGCCCGGAGACCCAGTACTTC.

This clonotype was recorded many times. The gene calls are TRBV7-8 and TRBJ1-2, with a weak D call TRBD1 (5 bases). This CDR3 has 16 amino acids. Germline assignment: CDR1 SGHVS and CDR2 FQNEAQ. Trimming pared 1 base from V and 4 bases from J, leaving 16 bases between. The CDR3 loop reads CASSLVRGAAIYGYTF. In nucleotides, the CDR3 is TGTGCCAGCAGCTTAGTACGGGGCGCTGCTATCTATGGCTACACCTTC.

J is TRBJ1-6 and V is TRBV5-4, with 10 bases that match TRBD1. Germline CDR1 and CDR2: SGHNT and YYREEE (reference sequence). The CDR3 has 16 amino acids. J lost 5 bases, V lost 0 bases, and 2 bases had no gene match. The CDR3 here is CASSLGQGADNSPLHF. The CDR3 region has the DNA TGTGCCAGCAGCTTGGGACAGGGGGCGGATAATTCACCCCTCCACTTT.

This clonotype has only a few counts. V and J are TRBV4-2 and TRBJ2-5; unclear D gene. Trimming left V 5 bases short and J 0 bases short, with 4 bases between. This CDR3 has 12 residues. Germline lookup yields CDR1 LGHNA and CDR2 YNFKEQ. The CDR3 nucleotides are TGTGCCAGCAGCGGGTACCAAGAGACCCAGTACTTC. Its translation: CASSGYQETQYF.

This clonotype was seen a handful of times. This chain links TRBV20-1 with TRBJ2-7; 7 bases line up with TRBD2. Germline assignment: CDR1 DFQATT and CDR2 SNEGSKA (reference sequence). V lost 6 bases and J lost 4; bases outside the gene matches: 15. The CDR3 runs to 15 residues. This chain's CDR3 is CSAAGPDFSGYEQYV. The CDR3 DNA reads TGCAGTGCCGCTGGGCCGGACTTTAGCGGGTACGAGCAGTACGTC.

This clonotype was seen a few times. The CDR3 bases are TGCAGTGCTCGCCGACCGGGATCCCAAGAGACCCAGTACTTC. Protein sequence: CSARRPGSQETQYF. The rearrangement uses TRBV20-1 and TRBJ2-5; tentatively, D is TRBD2 (5 bases). V was trimmed by 5 bases and J by 1 base, leaving 14 bases between them. Germline loops: CDR1 DFQATT, CDR2 SNEGSKA (reference sequence). The CDR3 is made up of 14 amino acids.

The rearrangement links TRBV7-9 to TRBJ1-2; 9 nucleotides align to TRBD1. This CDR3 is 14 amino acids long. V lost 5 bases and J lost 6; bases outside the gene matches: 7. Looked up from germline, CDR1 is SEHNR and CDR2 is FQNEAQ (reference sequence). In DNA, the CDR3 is TGTGCCAGCAGCGAAAGCGGGGACAGGGATGGCTACACCTTC. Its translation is CASSESGDRDGYTF.

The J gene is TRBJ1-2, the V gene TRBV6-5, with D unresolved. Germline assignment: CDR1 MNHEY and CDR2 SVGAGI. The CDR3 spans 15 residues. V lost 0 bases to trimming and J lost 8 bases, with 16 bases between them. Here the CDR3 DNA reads TGTGCCAGCAGTTACTCGAACGTGAGAGGTAACGGCTACACCTTC. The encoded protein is CASSYSNVRGNGYTF.

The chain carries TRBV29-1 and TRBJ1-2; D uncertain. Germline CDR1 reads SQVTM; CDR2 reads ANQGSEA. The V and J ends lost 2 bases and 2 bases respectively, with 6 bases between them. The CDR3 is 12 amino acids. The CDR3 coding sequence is TGCAGCGTTGAAAACCCCAACTATGGCTACACCTTC. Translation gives CSVENPNYGYTF.

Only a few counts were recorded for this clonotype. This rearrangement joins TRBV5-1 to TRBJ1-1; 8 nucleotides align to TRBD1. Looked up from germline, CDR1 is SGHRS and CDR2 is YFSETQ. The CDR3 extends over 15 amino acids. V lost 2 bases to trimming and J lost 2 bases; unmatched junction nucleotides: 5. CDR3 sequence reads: CASSFGQGGNTEAFF. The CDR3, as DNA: TGCGCCAGCAGCTTCGGACAGGGTGGCAACACTGAAGCTTTCTTT.

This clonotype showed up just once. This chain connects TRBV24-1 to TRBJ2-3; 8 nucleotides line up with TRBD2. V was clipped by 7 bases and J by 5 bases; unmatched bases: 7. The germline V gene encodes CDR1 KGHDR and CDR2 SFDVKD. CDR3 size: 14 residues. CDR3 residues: CATRSRLAIDTQYF. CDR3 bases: TGTGCCACCAGATCGAGACTAGCGATAGATACGCAGTATTTT.

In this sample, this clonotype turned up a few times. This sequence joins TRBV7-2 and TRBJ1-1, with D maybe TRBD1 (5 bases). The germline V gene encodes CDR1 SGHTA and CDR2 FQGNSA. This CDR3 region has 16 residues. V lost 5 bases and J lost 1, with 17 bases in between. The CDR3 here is CASSLRWGRGNTEAFF. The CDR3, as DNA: TGTGCCAGCAGCCTACGCTGGGGGAGGGGGAACACTGAAGCTTTCTTT.

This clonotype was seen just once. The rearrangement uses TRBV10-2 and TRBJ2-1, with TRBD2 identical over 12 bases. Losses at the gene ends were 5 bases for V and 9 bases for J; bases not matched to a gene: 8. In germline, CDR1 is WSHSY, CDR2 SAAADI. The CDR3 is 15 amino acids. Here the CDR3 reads CASSTLAGGPFEQFF. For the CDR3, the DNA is TGCGCCAGCAGTACGCTAGCGGGGGGGCCTTTTGAGCAGTTCTTC.